Included here is one T cell receptor beta chain sequence, with context. The data originate from a study of blood T cell repertoires in COVID-19. In the authors' methods: For nucleated cells, counts were estimated from reference gene primer amplification. Method: immunoSEQ multiplex PCR; TCRdb's copy keeps in-frame clones and lacks some. D and trimming come from the DNA, and the V and J calls and clone size come from that table. The table records approximately 290,000 clones, about 89% of them present only once. This sequence originates from a man younger than 45 with acute or convalescent COVID-19. Material: peripheral blood.

The CDR3 protein is CASSATLTGAQYF. The DNA of the CDR3 is TGTGCCAGCAGTGCTACTCTGACTGGAGCCCAGTACTTC. The rearrangement links TRBV6-4 to TRBJ2-5; D unresolved. The germline V and J ends were trimmed by 4 bases and 9 bases, with 15 bases remaining between them. This CDR3 is built from 13 residues. Looked up from germline, CDR1 is MRHNA and CDR2 is SNTAGT.